The sequence of this T cell receptor (beta chain) was determined in a study of tumor-infiltrating lymphocytes in primary liver carcinoma. To note about this clonotype: A read error may be the cause here, since a much bigger clone is one base away.

The investigators made TCR beta cDNA from around 540 ng total RNA, using a constant-region primer. Employing slightly modified ARM-PCR, three nested multiplex PCR rounds were run, and these gave rise to the TCR beta libraries. The first two PCR rounds, approximately 10 cycles each, used TRBV1-TRBV30 forward primers and a C-beta reverse primer. TCRdb reprocessed the multiplex PCR reads via MiXCR and lists one record per CDR3 protein. The sample gives approximately 330,000 distinct CDR3 sequences, 65% of which show up once; roughly 6.5% is in the top ten. The ends were cut back, 7 bases at V and 4 bases at J, with 19 bases in the middle. CDR1 is SQVTM, CDR2 ANQGSEA, per germline. CDR3 size: 14 residues. Researchers drew blood RNA from unsorted whole blood and extracted germline DNA as well.

The chain links TRBV29-1 to TRBJ1-1; TRBD1 is a possible D gene (5 bases). The receptor's source is a man aged 35-49 years with primary liver carcinoma and hepatitis B virus infection. Sequenced input: peripheral blood. Here the CDR3 DNA reads TGCAGCGCATTAGAAGGGGCTGGGAGCACTGAAGCTTTCTTT. It specifies CSALEGAGSTEAFF.